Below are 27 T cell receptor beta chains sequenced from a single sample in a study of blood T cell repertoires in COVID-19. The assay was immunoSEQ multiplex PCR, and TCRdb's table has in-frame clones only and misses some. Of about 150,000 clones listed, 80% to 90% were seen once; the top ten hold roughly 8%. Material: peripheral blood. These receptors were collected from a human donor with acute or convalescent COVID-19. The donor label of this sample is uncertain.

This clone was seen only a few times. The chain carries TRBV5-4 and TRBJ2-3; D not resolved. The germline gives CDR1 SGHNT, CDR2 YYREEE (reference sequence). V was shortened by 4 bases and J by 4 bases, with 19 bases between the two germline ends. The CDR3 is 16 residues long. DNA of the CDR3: TGTGCCAGCAGCCCAAAGACTCCCACGCCGCCAGATACGCAGTATTTT. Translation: CASSPKTPTPPDTQYF.

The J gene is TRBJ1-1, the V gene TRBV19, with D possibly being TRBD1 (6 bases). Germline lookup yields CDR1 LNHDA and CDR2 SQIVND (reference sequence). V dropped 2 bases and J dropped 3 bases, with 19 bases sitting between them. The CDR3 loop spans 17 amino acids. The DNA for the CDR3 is TGTGCCAGTAGTATAAGGGGGGGCCTAACAGGGCACACTGAAGCTTTCTTT. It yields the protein CASSIRGGLTGHTEAFF. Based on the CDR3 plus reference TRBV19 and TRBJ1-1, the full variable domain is DGGITQSPKYLFRKEGQNVTLSCEQNLNHDAMYWYRQDPGQGLRLIYYSQIVNDFQKGDIAEGYSVSREKKESFPLTVTSAQKNPTAFYLCASSIRGGLTGHTEAFFGQGTRLTVV.

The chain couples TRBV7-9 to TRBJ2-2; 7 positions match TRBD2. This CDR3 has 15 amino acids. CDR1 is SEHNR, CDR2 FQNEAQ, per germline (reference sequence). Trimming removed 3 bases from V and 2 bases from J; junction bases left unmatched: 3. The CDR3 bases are TGTGCCAGCAGCTTGGGGACTACCAACACCGGGGAGCTGTTTTTT. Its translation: CASSLGTTNTGELFF.

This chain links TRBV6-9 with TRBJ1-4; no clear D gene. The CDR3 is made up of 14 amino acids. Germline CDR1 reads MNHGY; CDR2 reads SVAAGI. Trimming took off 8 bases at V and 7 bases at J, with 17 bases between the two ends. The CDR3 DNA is TGTGCCAGCTGCAAGGACTCCACTGGTGAAAAACTGTTTTTT. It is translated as CASCKDSTGEKLFF.

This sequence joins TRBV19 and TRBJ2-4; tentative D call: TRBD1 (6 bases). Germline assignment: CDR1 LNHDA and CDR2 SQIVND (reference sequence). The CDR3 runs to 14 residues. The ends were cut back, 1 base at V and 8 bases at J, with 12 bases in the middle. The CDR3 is CASSIGGGSDIQYF. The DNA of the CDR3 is TGTGCCAGTAGTATAGGAGGGGGTTCGGACATTCAGTACTTC.

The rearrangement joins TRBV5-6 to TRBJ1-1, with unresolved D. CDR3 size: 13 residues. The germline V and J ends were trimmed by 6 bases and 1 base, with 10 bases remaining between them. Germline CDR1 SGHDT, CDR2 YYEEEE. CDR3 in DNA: TGTGCCAGCAACTTCCAGTGGAACACTGAAGCTTTCTTT. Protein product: CASNFQWNTEAFF.

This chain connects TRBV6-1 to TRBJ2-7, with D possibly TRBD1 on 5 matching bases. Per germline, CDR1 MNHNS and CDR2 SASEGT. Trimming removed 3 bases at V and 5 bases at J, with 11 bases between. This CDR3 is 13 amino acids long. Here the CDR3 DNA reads TGTGCCAGCAGTGATCCCAGGGTCCACGAGCAGTACTTC. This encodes CASSDPRVHEQYF.

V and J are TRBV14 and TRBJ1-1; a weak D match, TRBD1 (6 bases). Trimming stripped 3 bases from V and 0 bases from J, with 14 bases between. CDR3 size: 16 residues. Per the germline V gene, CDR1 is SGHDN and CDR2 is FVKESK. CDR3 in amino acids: CASSQDGGRLNTEAFF. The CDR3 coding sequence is TGTGCCAGCAGCCAGGATGGGGGCAGGTTGAACACTGAAGCTTTCTTT.

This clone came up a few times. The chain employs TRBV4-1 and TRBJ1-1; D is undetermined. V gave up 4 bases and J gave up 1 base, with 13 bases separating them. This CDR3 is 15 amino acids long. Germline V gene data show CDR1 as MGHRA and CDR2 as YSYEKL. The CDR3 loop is CASSLLQTPNTEAFF. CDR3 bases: TGCGCCAGCAGCCTCCTGCAGACACCGAACACTGAAGCTTTCTTT.

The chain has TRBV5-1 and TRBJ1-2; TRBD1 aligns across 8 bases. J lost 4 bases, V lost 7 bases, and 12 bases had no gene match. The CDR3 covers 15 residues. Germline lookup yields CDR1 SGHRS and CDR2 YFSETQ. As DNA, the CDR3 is TGCGCCAGCGCCTCTGCAGGGGGCATCCTCTATGGCTACACCTTC. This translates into CASASAGGILYGYTF.

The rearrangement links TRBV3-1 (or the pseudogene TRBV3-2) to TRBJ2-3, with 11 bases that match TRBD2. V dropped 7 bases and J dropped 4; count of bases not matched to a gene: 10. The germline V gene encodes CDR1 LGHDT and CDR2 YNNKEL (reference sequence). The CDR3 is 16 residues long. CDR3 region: CASTEGLAGGADTQYF. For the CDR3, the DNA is TGTGCCAGCACCGAAGGTCTAGCGGGGGGTGCAGATACGCAGTATTTT.

This CDR3 is CASSDSTNMQETQYF. CDR3 DNA: TGTGCCAGCAGCGACAGCACTAACATGCAAGAGACCCAGTACTTC. The chain joins TRBV2 to TRBJ2-5; TRBD1 might be the D (5 bases). The CDR3 contains 15 residues. Per germline, CDR1 SNHLY and CDR2 FYNNEI. V gave up 6 bases and J gave up 2 bases, with 16 bases separating them. Full variable domain (outside the CDR3, taken from reference TRBV2 and TRBJ2-5): EPEVTQTPSHQVTQMGQEVILRCVPISNHLYFYWYRQILGQKVEFLVSFYNNEISEKSEIFDDQFSVERPDGSNFTLKIRSTKLEDSAMYFCASSDSTNMQETQYFGPGTRLLVL.

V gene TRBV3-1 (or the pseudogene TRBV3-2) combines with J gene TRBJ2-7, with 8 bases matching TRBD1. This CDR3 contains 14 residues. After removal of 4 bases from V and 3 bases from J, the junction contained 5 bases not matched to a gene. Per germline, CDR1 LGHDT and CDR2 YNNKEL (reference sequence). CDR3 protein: CASSLGQGLYEQYF. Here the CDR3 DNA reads TGTGCCAGCAGCCTTGGACAGGGACTCTACGAGCAGTACTTC.

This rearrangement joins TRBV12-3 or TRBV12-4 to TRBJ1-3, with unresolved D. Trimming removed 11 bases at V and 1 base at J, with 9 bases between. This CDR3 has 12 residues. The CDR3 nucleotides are TGTGCCTCCGGGGTTTCTGGAAACACCATATATTTT. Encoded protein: CASGVSGNTIYF.

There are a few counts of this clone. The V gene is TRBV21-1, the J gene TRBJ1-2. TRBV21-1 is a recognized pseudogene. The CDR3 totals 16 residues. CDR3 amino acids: CASSSRGGTSNYGYTF. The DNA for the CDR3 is TGTGCCAGCAGCTCCCGGGGGGGAACCTCTAACTATGGCTACACCTTC.

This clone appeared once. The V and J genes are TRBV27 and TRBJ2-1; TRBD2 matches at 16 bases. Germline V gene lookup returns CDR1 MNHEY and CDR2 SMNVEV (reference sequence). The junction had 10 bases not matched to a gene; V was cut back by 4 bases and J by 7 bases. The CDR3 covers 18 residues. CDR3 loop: CASSSGLAGGPLFNEQFF. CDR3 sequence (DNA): TGTGCCAGCAGTTCGGGACTAGCGGGGGGGCCTCTGTTTAATGAGCAGTTCTTC.

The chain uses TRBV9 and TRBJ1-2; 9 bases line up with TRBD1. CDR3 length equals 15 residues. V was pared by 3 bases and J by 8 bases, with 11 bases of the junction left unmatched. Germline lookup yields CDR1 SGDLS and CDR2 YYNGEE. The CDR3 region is CASSGSQGAPEGYTF. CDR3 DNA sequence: TGTGCCAGCAGCGGATCACAGGGGGCGCCGGAAGGCTACACCTTC.

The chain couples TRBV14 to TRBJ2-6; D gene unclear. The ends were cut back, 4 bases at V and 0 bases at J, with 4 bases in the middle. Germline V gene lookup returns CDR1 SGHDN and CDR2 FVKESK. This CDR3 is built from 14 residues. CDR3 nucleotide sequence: TGTGCCAGCAGCCCGGTCTCTGGGGCCAACGTCCTGACTTTC. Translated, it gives CASSPVSGANVLTF.

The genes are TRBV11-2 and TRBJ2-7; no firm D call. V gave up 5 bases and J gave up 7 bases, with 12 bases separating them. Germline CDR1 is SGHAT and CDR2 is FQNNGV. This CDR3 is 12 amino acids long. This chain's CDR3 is CASSPPGVEQYV. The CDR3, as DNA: TGTGCCAGCAGCCCTCCTGGAGTTGAGCAGTACGTC.

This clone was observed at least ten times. The CDR3 region is CASSATQQVLSYNEQFF. As DNA, the CDR3 is TGTGCCAGCAGTGCAACGCAACAGGTTCTCTCCTACAATGAGCAGTTCTTC. This chain joins TRBV2 and TRBJ2-1, with a possible D match to TRBD1 (5 bases). From germline, CDR1 is SNHLY and CDR2 FYNNEI. The length of the CDR3 is 17 residues. Trimming removed 4 bases at V and 0 bases at J, with 16 bases between.

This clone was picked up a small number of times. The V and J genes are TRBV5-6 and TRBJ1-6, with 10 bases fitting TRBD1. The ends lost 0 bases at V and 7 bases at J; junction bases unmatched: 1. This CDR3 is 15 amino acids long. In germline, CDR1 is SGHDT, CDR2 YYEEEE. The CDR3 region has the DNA TGTGCCAGCAGCTTGGGGGACAGGGGAAATTCACCCCTCCACTTT. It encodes CASSLGDRGNSPLHF.

CDR3 in DNA: TGTGCCAGCAGCTCTCAAATGGGGCTACTTGGCTACACCTTC. This sequence encodes CASSSQMGLLGYTF. The V call is TRBV7-9, the J call TRBJ1-2; maybe TRBD1 (5 bases). Germline V gives CDR1 SEHNR, CDR2 FQNEAQ (reference sequence). CDR3 length: 14 residues. Between the trimmed V and J ends, which lost 4 bases and 7 bases, there was a span of 16 bases.

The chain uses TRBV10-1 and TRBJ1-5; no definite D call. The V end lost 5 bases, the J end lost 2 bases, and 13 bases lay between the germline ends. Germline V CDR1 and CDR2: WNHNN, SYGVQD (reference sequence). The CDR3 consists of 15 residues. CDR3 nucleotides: TGCGCCAGCAGTCCGAAGCGGAGGGGCAATCAGCCCCAGCATTTT. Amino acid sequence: CASSPKRRGNQPQHF.

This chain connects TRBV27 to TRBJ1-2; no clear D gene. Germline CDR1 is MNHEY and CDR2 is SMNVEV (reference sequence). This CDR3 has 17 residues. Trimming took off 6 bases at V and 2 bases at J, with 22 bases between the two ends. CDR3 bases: TGTGCCAGCAGACCCCCGTCCTCCCTGGGCACGAACTATGGCTACACCTTC. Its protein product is CASRPPSSLGTNYGYTF.

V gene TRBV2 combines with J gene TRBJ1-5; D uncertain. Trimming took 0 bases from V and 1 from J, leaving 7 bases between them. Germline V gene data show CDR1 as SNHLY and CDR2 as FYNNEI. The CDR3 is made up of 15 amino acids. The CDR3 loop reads CASSEAGSSNQPQHF. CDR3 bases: TGTGCCAGCAGTGAAGCGGGGAGCAGCAATCAGCCCCAGCATTTT.

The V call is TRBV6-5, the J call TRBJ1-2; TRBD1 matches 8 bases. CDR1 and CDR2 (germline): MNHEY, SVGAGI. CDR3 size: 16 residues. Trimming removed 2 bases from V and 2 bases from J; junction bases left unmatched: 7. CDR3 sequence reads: CASSYAGTGWNYGYTF. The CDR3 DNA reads TGTGCCAGCAGTTACGCCGGGACAGGATGGAACTATGGCTACACCTTC.

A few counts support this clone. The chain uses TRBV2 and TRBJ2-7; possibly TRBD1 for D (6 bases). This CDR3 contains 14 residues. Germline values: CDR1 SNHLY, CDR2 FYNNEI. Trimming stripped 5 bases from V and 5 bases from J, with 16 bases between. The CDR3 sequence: CASSRTAQGDEQYF. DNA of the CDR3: TGTGCCAGCAGTAGGACAGCCCAAGGGGACGAGCAGTACTTC.